The next 3 T cell receptor beta chains were all read from a single sample in a study of cytomegalovirus exposure and HLA in healthy donors. The PCR was carried out with 60 Vbeta primers and 13 Jbeta primers. Clones were read by immunoSEQ multiplex PCR, and TCRdb kept only the in-frame ones, dropping some. Among about 180,000 clones listed, 82% were seen once. The material sequenced was PBMCs. The receptors here all came from a man aged 40-49 years in good health and CMV-seronegative.

This chain uses TRBV27 with TRBJ2-1; D call uncertain. CDR3 length: 15 amino acids. CDR1 is MNHEY and CDR2 is SMNVEV in the germline V gene (reference sequence). V lost 0 bases and J 6 bases, leaving 12 bases between the germline ends. CDR3 residues: CASSLSPEALNEQFF. The CDR3 DNA follows: TGTGCCAGCAGTTTATCTCCAGAGGCCCTCAATGAGCAGTTCTTC.

This chain links TRBV28 with TRBJ2-1; 8 bases are a match to TRBD1. CDR1 MDHEN and CDR2 SYDVKM come from the germline V gene. This CDR3 comprises 14 residues. After removal of 3 bases from V and 7 bases from J, the junction contained 5 bases not matched to a gene. CDR3 in amino acids: CASSFQTGVNEQFF. The DNA of the CDR3 is TGTGCCAGCAGTTTCCAGACAGGGGTGAATGAGCAGTTCTTC.

This clone showed up just a few times. The chain uses TRBV9 and TRBJ1-1; tentatively, D is TRBD1 (5 bases). Looked up from germline, CDR1 is SGDLS and CDR2 is YYNGEE. The length of the CDR3 is 13 residues. V gave up 4 bases and J gave up 3 bases, with 10 bases separating them. As DNA, the CDR3 is TGTGCCAGCAGCCCCCGACAGTACACTGAAGCTTTCTTT. Protein sequence: CASSPRQYTEAFF.